These 26 T cell receptor beta chains came from one sample sequenced in a study of blood T cell repertoires in COVID-19. Using immunoSEQ multiplex PCR, the repertoire was profiled, and TCRdb retains in-frame clones only, with some absent. The profile shows about 230,000 clones, roughly four fifths of them singletons. The sequenced sample was peripheral blood. All receptors come from a woman aged 80 or over with COVID-19, enrolled during active disease.

CDR3 coding DNA: TGTGCCTGGAGCGTACAGGTTAACTATGGCTACACCTTC. It translates to CAWSVQVNYGYTF. The chain links TRBV30 to TRBJ1-2; tentatively, D is TRBD1 (5 bases). The V end lost 3 bases, the J end lost 1 base, and 9 bases lay between the germline ends. Germline values: CDR1 GTSNPN, CDR2 SVGIG (reference sequence). The CDR3 runs to 13 residues.

The chain is built from TRBV5-1 and TRBJ2-5, with D unresolved. The germline V gene has CDR1 SGHRS and CDR2 YFSETQ. Trimming took 3 bases from V and 4 from J, leaving 4 bases between them. The CDR3 sequence is 11 residues long. CDR3 DNA sequence: TGCGCCAGCAGCTCGGTAGAGACCCAGTACTTC. Protein sequence: CASSSVETQYF.

This clone was seen at least ten times. The chain has TRBV7-2 and TRBJ2-1, with 7 bases fitting TRBD2. V gave up 4 bases and J gave up 9 bases; unmatched junction bases: 9. The CDR3 has 14 residues. Per the germline V gene, CDR1 is SGHTA and CDR2 is FQGNSA. The CDR3 DNA reads as TGTGCCAGCAGCTCCGCAAGAGCGGGAAGTGAGCAGTTCTTC. It codes for CASSSARAGSEQFF.

This clone has only a few counts. The V gene is TRBV19, the J gene TRBJ1-5; D remains ambiguous. The germline V and J ends were trimmed by 3 bases and 2 bases, with 14 bases remaining between them. The CDR3 extends over 16 amino acids. Germline CDR1 LNHDA, CDR2 SQIVND (reference sequence). The CDR3 nucleotides read TGTGCCAGTAGTATCCCCATGTGGGCTGGCAATCAGCCCCAGCATTTT. Amino acids: CASSIPMWAGNQPQHF.

J is TRBJ2-7 and V is TRBV6-2 or TRBV6-3, with D perhaps TRBD1 (6 bases). This CDR3 contains 15 residues. V was cut by 4 bases and J by 0 bases, with 13 bases left in between. From germline, CDR1 is MNHEY and CDR2 SVGEGT. The CDR3 here is CASSFDRSLSYEQYF. The CDR3 DNA reads TGTGCCAGCAGTTTCGACAGGTCCCTCTCCTACGAGCAGTACTTC.

The gene calls are TRBV5-4 and TRBJ2-3; possible D gene TRBD2, 6 bases. The CDR3 has 15 residues. Trimming removed 2 bases from V and 3 bases from J, with 13 bases in between. Germline V lookup: CDR1 SGHNT, CDR2 YYREEE (reference sequence). In DNA, the CDR3 is TGTGCCAGCAGCTTTAGCGGAATAGCAACAGATACGCAGTATTTT. Amino acid sequence: CASSFSGIATDTQYF.

The V gene is TRBV7-9, the J gene TRBJ1-5; D gene unclear. The V and J ends lost 5 bases and 5 bases respectively, with 10 bases between them. The length of the CDR3 is 13 residues. Germline-derived CDR1 and CDR2 are SEHNR and FQNEAQ (reference sequence). This chain's CDR3 is CASSRKEDQPQHF. The CDR3 DNA is TGTGCCAGCAGCCGTAAGGAGGATCAGCCCCAGCATTTT.

The genes are TRBV30 and TRBJ1-6, with a weak D call TRBD1 (6 bases). Germline values: CDR1 GTSNPN, CDR2 SVGIG (reference sequence). V dropped 2 bases and J dropped 9 bases, with 17 bases sitting between them. The CDR3 spans 15 residues. CDR3 residues: CAWSPLGGGSSPLHF. CDR3 coding DNA: TGTGCCTGGAGTCCCCTGGGGGGGGGCAGTTCACCCCTCCACTTT.

V gene TRBV4-3 combines with J gene TRBJ2-1, with TRBD2 identical over 12 bases. The CDR3 sequence is 20 residues long. Per the germline V gene, CDR1 is LGHNA and CDR2 is YSLEER. V trimming: 4 bases; J trimming: 9 bases; junction bases outside the gene matches: 22. CDR3 region: CASSRQWRGPGLAGSGEQFF. The CDR3 bases are TGCGCCAGCAGCCGACAGTGGAGGGGGCCGGGACTAGCGGGCTCAGGTGAGCAGTTCTTC.

The CDR3 is CSGEANYEQYF. The DNA for the CDR3 is TGCAGTGGTGAAGCAAACTACGAGCAGTACTTC. V usage is TRBV20-1 and J usage is TRBJ2-7; the D is unclear. V was clipped by 7 bases and J by 3 bases, with 10 bases between them. This CDR3 region has 11 residues. CDR1 DFQATT and CDR2 SNEGSKA come from the germline V gene (reference sequence).

J is TRBJ1-1 and V is TRBV5-1, with a weak D call TRBD1 (6 bases). The V end was cut by 6 bases, the J end by 1 base, with 13 bases between. CDR1 SGHRS and CDR2 YFSETQ come from the germline V gene. This CDR3 contains 14 residues. The CDR3 nucleotides are TGCGCCAGCACATCCCAAGGGGGGAACACTGAAGCTTTCTTT. This translates into CASTSQGGNTEAFF.

The V gene is TRBV9, the J gene TRBJ1-2, with D unclear. This CDR3 is 16 amino acids long. The germline V gene encodes CDR1 SGDLS and CDR2 YYNGEE. Trimming shortened V by 2 bases and J by 4 bases, and 18 bases separated the two germline ends. The CDR3 DNA reads as TGTGCCAGCAGCGTCGGCCCAGCGTCGGTGGGCTATGGCTACACCTTC. Its translation is CASSVGPASVGYGYTF.

A remark on this clone: Additional DNA sequences in this sample encode the identical CDR3. This chain connects TRBV6-5 to TRBJ2-7, with 12 bases lining up with TRBD1. Germline-derived CDR1 and CDR2 are MNHEY and SVGAGI. V trimming: 2 bases; J trimming: 6 bases; junction bases outside the gene matches: 2. CDR3 size: 14 residues. The CDR3: CASSYTGQGAEQYF. CDR3 nucleotide sequence: TGTGCCAGCAGTTACACGGGACAGGGGGCCGAGCAGTACTTC.

The chain is built from TRBV2 and TRBJ2-7; D perhaps matches TRBD2 (5 bases). The CDR3 sequence is 13 residues long. The V end lost 3 bases, the J end lost 3 bases, and 9 bases lay between the germline ends. The germline V gene encodes CDR1 SNHLY and CDR2 FYNNEI. This CDR3 is CASSDRGIYEQYF. The CDR3 DNA reads TGTGCCAGCAGTGATCGGGGAATCTACGAGCAGTACTTC.

This clone appeared a few times. The rearrangement joins TRBV14 to TRBJ1-2, with D perhaps TRBD1 (6 bases). The ends were cut back, 1 base at V and 4 bases at J, with 13 bases in the middle. This CDR3 region has 15 residues. CDR1 is SGHDN and CDR2 is FVKESK in the germline V gene. The CDR3 here is CASSQVKGGPYGYTF. CDR3 nucleotide sequence: TGTGCCAGCAGCCAAGTTAAAGGGGGACCCTATGGCTACACCTTC.

As concerns this clone: Different DNA sequences within this sample yield the same CDR3. V is TRBV7-8 and J is TRBJ1-5; the match to TRBD1 covers 7 bases. Per the germline V gene, CDR1 is SGHVS and CDR2 is FQNEAQ. The J segment lost 4 bases and the V segment lost 5 bases, leaving 2 bases of the junction unmatched. CDR3 size: 13 residues. The CDR3 DNA reads as TGTGCCAGCAGCCTACAGGGGAATCAGCCCCAGCATTTT. Protein product: CASSLQGNQPQHF.

J is TRBJ1-1 and V is TRBV5-4; maybe TRBD1 (6 bases). The CDR3 loop spans 17 amino acids. Deletions cut 6 bases from V and 4 bases from J, with 25 bases between. Germline values: CDR1 SGHNT, CDR2 YYREEE (reference sequence). The CDR3 sequence: CASNLGGGALRGTEAFF. In nucleotides, the CDR3 is TGTGCCAGCAACCTGGGTGGGGGGGCCCTCAGGGGCACTGAAGCTTTCTTT.

The chain uses TRBV7-8 and TRBJ2-5; a weak D match, TRBD2 (5 bases). The germline V and J ends were trimmed by 0 bases and 4 bases, with 15 bases remaining between them. This CDR3 is built from 16 residues. In germline, CDR1 is SGHVS, CDR2 FQNEAQ. The CDR3 nucleotides read TGTGCCAGCAGCTTAGCGTTTGGTGAGGGCTCAGAGACCCAGTACTTC. Its protein product is CASSLAFGEGSETQYF.

The gene calls are TRBV10-3 and TRBJ1-6; 9 nucleotides match TRBD1. V shed 11 bases, J shed 9 bases, and the junction held 8 bases outside the gene matches. Germline CDR1 and CDR2: ENHRY and SYGVKD. The CDR3 has 13 amino acids. CDR3 in DNA: TGTGCCGTCCGGGACAGGGTGAGTTCACCCCTCCACTTT. The encoded protein is CAVRDRVSSPLHF.

This chain's CDR3 is CAISEEAYEQYF. The CDR3 DNA follows: TGTGCCATCAGTGAGGAGGCGTACGAGCAGTACTTC. V gene TRBV10-3 combines with J gene TRBJ2-7; D is uncertain. V lost 2 bases, J lost 4 bases, and 6 bases lay in between. CDR1 is ENHRY and CDR2 is SYGVKD in the germline V gene. The CDR3 covers 12 residues.

This clone was seen a few times. The rearrangement uses TRBV7-3 and TRBJ2-1; TRBD1 matches at 8 bases. The germline CDR1 and CDR2 sequences are SGHTA and FQGTGA. This CDR3 has 15 residues. V lost 1 base, J lost 4 bases, and 3 bases stayed unmatched. CDR3 loop: CASSLKQGGYNEQFF. CDR3 DNA: TGTGCCAGCAGCTTAAAACAGGGGGGATACAATGAGCAGTTCTTC.

This clone was seen only once. This rearrangement joins TRBV2 to TRBJ1-3; 9 bases fit TRBD1. Germline V gene data show CDR1 as SNHLY and CDR2 as FYNNEI. The CDR3 length is 15 residues. Germline trimming cut 4 bases from V and 6 bases from J; bases unmatched to any gene: 7. CDR3 sequence reads: CASSGRTGVSNTIYF. The CDR3 DNA sequence: TGTGCCAGCAGTGGACGGACAGGGGTTTCAAACACCATATATTTT.

The J gene is TRBJ2-7, the V gene TRBV7-9; no clear D gene. There are 11 residues in the CDR3. Between the trimmed V and J ends, which lost 9 bases and 4 bases, there was a span of 10 bases. The germline CDR1 and CDR2 sequences are SEHNR and FQNEAQ (reference sequence). CDR3 in DNA: TGTGCCAGTATCTCAGGATACGAGCAGTACTTC. This gives the protein CASISGYEQYF.

The CDR3 sequence is CSVVGLFYGYTF. Written as DNA, the CDR3 is TGCAGCGTCGTCGGTCTATTCTATGGCTACACCTTC. V usage is TRBV29-1 and J usage is TRBJ1-2; no reliable D call. Per germline, CDR1 SQVTM and CDR2 ANQGSEA. V gave up 6 bases and J gave up 4 bases, with 12 bases separating them. The CDR3 is made up of 12 amino acids.

The genes are TRBV11-2 and TRBJ1-1; D is undetermined. Per the germline V gene, CDR1 is SGHAT and CDR2 is FQNNGV. The CDR3 has 13 amino acids. Trimming stripped 4 bases from V and 6 bases from J, with 12 bases between. CDR3 in amino acids: CASSSVLESEAFF. CDR3 nucleotides: TGTGCCAGCAGCTCTGTACTGGAGTCTGAAGCTTTCTTT.

The genes are TRBV19 and TRBJ1-1; D possibly corresponds to TRBD1 (5 bases). Germline assignment: CDR1 LNHDA and CDR2 SQIVND (reference sequence). The CDR3 is made up of 14 amino acids. V was shortened by 0 bases and J by 6 bases, with 11 bases between the two germline ends. CDR3 sequence (DNA): TGTGCCAGTAGTATAGATCGGGGGATCGCTGAAGCTTTCTTT. Translating it yields CASSIDRGIAEAFF.